Below are 27 T cell receptor beta chains sequenced from a single sample in a study of a mutant IDH1 vaccine in newly diagnosed glioma. Their recognized antigens are unknown. This table comes from immunoSEQ multiplex PCR, and its TCRdb copy is limited to in-frame clones, with some not included. Of over 25,000 clones in the sample, roughly 90% were seen once. Time point described: week 23, last vaccination. With topical imiquimod, each dose of the vaccine consisted of 300 ug of mutant IDH1 20-mer peptide. This material consisted of PBMCs, taken from a glioma patient whose treatment included an IDH1 peptide vaccine. Receptors were obtained from a man aged 40-55 years with glioma.

Here the CDR3 DNA reads TGTGCCAGCAGTCAGGGTGGTGGGGTTGATGAGCAGTTCTTC. Translating gives CASSQGGGVDEQFF. V and J are TRBV2 and TRBJ2-1; possible D gene TRBD1, 5 bases. The germline V and J ends were trimmed by 5 bases and 8 bases, with 16 bases remaining between them. CDR1 is SNHLY, CDR2 FYNNEI, per germline. This CDR3 spans 14 amino acids.

The chain carries TRBV11-2 and TRBJ1-3; unclear D gene. Germline V lookup: CDR1 SGHAT, CDR2 FQNNGV. The V gene lost 4 bases and the J gene lost 6 bases, with 7 bases spanning the gap. The CDR3 spans 12 residues. The CDR3 protein is CASSWDTNTIYF. DNA for the CDR3: TGTGCCAGCAGCTGGGATACAAACACCATATATTTT.

The CDR3 coding sequence is TGTGCCAGCAGCCCATCGGGACTATCCTACGAGCAGTACTTC. It codes for CASSPSGLSYEQYF. The V and J genes are TRBV5-5 and TRBJ2-7; 7 bases fit TRBD2. Germline assignment: CDR1 SGHKS and CDR2 YYEKEE (reference sequence). The CDR3 length is 14 residues. Unmatched junction bases numbered 5, after V lost 4 bases and J lost 1 base.

The CDR3 loop reads CASSLDIAALLYNEQFF. The CDR3 nucleotides read TGTGCCAGCAGCTTGGACATAGCGGCCCTACTCTACAATGAGCAGTTCTTC. The chain employs TRBV5-6 and TRBJ2-1; D is possibly TRBD2 (6 bases). The germline V gene has CDR1 SGHDT and CDR2 YYEEEE. V gave up 0 bases and J gave up 3 bases, with 16 bases separating them. The length of the CDR3 is 17 residues.

V gene TRBV7-8 combines with J gene TRBJ1-4, with 9 positions matching TRBD1. Germline lookup yields CDR1 SGHVS and CDR2 FQNEAQ. Germline trimming cut 3 bases from V and 5 bases from J; bases unmatched to any gene: 4. CDR3 length equals 15 residues. The CDR3 nucleotides read TGTGCCAGCAGCTTCCCGGGGACAGGGAATGAAAAACTGTTTTTT. Translating gives CASSFPGTGNEKLFF.

In nucleotides, the CDR3 is TGTGCCAGCAGCCCCTGGCAGAACAATCAGCCCCAGCATTTT. It is translated as CASSPWQNNQPQHF. The chain is built from TRBV5-5 and TRBJ1-5, with no clear D. Trimming pared 4 bases from V and 3 bases from J, leaving 11 bases between. Germline CDR1 reads SGHKS; CDR2 reads YYEKEE (reference sequence). CDR3 length: 14 amino acids.

V and J are TRBV9 and TRBJ1-2; D unclear. The V gene lost 4 bases and the J gene lost 3 bases, with 22 bases spanning the gap. Looked up from germline, CDR1 is SGDLS and CDR2 is YYNGEE. The CDR3 extends over 17 amino acids. The CDR3 sequence is CASSQAPTSPRYYGYTF. The CDR3 bases are TGTGCCAGCAGCCAGGCGCCCACTTCACCCCGCTACTATGGCTACACCTTC.

The chain combines TRBV18 with TRBJ1-5; D is perhaps TRBD1 (5 bases). Trimming cost V 3 bases and J 6 bases, with 12 bases left between them. CDR1 and CDR2 (germline): KGHSH, LQKENI. This CDR3 contains 14 residues. CDR3 nucleotides: TGTGCCAGCTCACCCGCGGGGCTTGGTCAGCCCCAGCATTTT. It specifies CASSPAGLGQPQHF.

This chain joins TRBV5-1 and TRBJ2-6; TRBD1 agrees at 8 bases. The germline CDR1 and CDR2 sequences are SGHRS and YFSETQ. V was pared by 1 base and J by 0 bases, with 6 bases of the junction left unmatched. The CDR3 is 18 residues long. The DNA of the CDR3 is TGCGCCAGCAGCTTGCCGACAGGGGCCCTCTCTGGGGCCAACGTCCTGACTTTC. Encoded protein: CASSLPTGALSGANVLTF.

The chain joins TRBV30 to TRBJ2-1; 7 nucleotides match TRBD2. This CDR3 comprises 15 residues. Per germline, CDR1 GTSNPN and CDR2 SVGIG (reference sequence). V was clipped by 1 base and J by 0 bases; unmatched bases: 3. The CDR3 DNA reads as TGTGCCTGGAGTGAACGCGGGAGCTCCTACAATGAGCAGTTCTTC. Translation: CAWSERGSSYNEQFF.

V usage is TRBV4-2 and J usage is TRBJ2-7; D remains ambiguous. With 1 base removed from V and 1 base from J, the gap between germline ends came to 11 bases. The CDR3 has 15 residues. The germline V gene has CDR1 LGHNA and CDR2 YNFKEQ. CDR3 DNA: TGTGCCAGCAGCCAAGGTTCGGACGGGTCCTACGAGCAGTACTTC. Translation gives CASSQGSDGSYEQYF.

The V and J genes are TRBV14 and TRBJ2-1; 12 nucleotides line up with TRBD2. This CDR3 region has 16 residues. Germline V CDR1 and CDR2: SGHDN, FVKESK. The V and J ends lost 4 bases and 6 bases, in that order; junction bases with no gene match: 7. CDR3 protein: CASSPRLAGEGNEQFF. Written as DNA, the CDR3 is TGTGCCAGCAGCCCCAGACTAGCGGGAGAGGGCAATGAGCAGTTCTTC.

V is TRBV5-1 and J is TRBJ2-3; D perhaps matches TRBD2 (5 bases). The CDR3 is made up of 15 amino acids. The germline V gene encodes CDR1 SGHRS and CDR2 YFSETQ. Deletions cut 2 bases from V and 2 bases from J, with 12 bases between. The CDR3 spells CASSLNGGLTDTQYF. The CDR3, as DNA: TGCGCCAGCAGCTTAAACGGAGGACTCACAGATACGCAGTATTTT.

V gene TRBV15 combines with J gene TRBJ1-2; tentative D call: TRBD1 (6 bases). CDR1 and CDR2 (germline): LNHNV, YYDKDF (reference sequence). The CDR3 has 16 amino acids. Trimming pared 0 bases from V and 3 bases from J, leaving 14 bases between. The CDR3 coding sequence is TGTGCCACCAGCAGAGATATGGAGGCAGGGGACTATGGCTACACCTTC. Amino acids: CATSRDMEAGDYGYTF.

The chain joins TRBV5-4 to TRBJ1-4, with 7 bases lining up with TRBD1. There are 13 residues in the CDR3. Trimming cost V 7 bases and J 0 bases; bases outside gene matches: 0. Germline V gene data show CDR1 as SGHNT and CDR2 as YYREEE (reference sequence). The CDR3 DNA reads TGTGCCAGCGGACAGGCAACTAATGAAAAACTGTTTTTT. It codes for CASGQATNEKLFF.

CDR3 sequence (DNA): TGTGCCAGCAGTGAACTAGCGGGAGGGCCGGGAAATGAGCAGTTCTTC. This sequence encodes CASSELAGGPGNEQFF. The chain links TRBV6-1 to TRBJ2-1, with 12 bases fitting TRBD2. The CDR3 loop spans 16 amino acids. Per the germline V gene, CDR1 is MNHNS and CDR2 is SASEGT. The V and J ends lost 2 bases and 7 bases, in that order; junction bases with no gene match: 6.

The J gene is TRBJ2-1, the V gene TRBV2, with TRBD2 matching over 14 bases. The length of the CDR3 is 15 residues. V was clipped by 6 bases and J by 4 bases; unmatched bases: 2. Germline lookup yields CDR1 SNHLY and CDR2 FYNNEI. This CDR3 is CASRTSGGAYNEQFF. CDR3 coding DNA: TGTGCCAGCAGGACTAGCGGGGGGGCGTACAATGAGCAGTTCTTC.

This clone was observed a single time. The chain combines TRBV7-9 with TRBJ1-4; D call uncertain. This CDR3 has 11 residues. V dropped 10 bases and J dropped 5 bases, with 8 bases sitting between them. The germline CDR1 and CDR2 sequences are SEHNR and FQNEAQ (reference sequence). The CDR3: CATTQNEKLFF. For the CDR3, the DNA is TGTGCCACCACCCAAAATGAAAAACTGTTTTTT.

The rearrangement uses TRBV19 and TRBJ2-1; 7 nucleotides agree with TRBD1. The germline gives CDR1 LNHDA, CDR2 SQIVND (reference sequence). Trimming took 5 bases from V and 3 from J; bases not matched to a gene: 7. The CDR3 has 15 residues. The CDR3 loop is CASSLGQVDYNEQFF. The CDR3 DNA reads TGTGCCAGTAGTCTAGGACAGGTAGACTACAATGAGCAGTTCTTC.

The V gene is TRBV6-5, the J gene TRBJ1-1; tentative D call: TRBD1 (6 bases). Between the trimmed V and J ends, which lost 7 bases and 8 bases, there was a span of 11 bases. Germline CDR1 is MNHEY and CDR2 is SVGAGI. The CDR3 runs to 11 residues. In nucleotides, the CDR3 is TGTGCCAGCATCCGCGGGACAGAAGCTTTCTTT. This sequence encodes CASIRGTEAFF.

This clone was picked up a small number of times. Written as DNA, the CDR3 is TGTGCCAGCAGCCCCCACGGCCTGGACCACGAGCAGTACGTC. This gives the protein CASSPHGLDHEQYV. The genes are TRBV5-4 and TRBJ2-7; no firm D call. Trimming took off 4 bases at V and 5 bases at J, with 16 bases between the two ends. Germline V CDR1 and CDR2: SGHNT, YYREEE (reference sequence). There are 14 residues in the CDR3.

The rearrangement joins TRBV11-3 to TRBJ2-3; D remains ambiguous. CDR3 size: 14 residues. Germline CDR1 and CDR2: SGHNT and YENEEA. Trimming took off 0 bases at V and 12 bases at J, with 16 bases between the two ends. DNA of the CDR3: TGTGCCAGCAGCTTAGATGGGTCGAAGGGCGTCCAGTATTTT. As protein: CASSLDGSKGVQYF.

The chain links TRBV4-1 to TRBJ1-4, with a tentative D call TRBD1 (6 bases). V lost 0 bases to trimming and J lost 6 bases, with 23 bases between them. Germline-derived CDR1 and CDR2 are MGHRA and YSYEKL. The CDR3 has 19 residues. The CDR3 DNA sequence: TGCGCCAGCAGCCAAGACCTCAACGGCGGACTAGGGGGAGATGAAAAACTGTTTTTT. Its protein product is CASSQDLNGGLGGDEKLFF.

J is TRBJ1-5 and V is TRBV27, with 8 bases identical to TRBD1. CDR3 length equals 17 residues. V lost 2 bases to trimming and J lost 0 bases; unmatched junction nucleotides: 6. CDR1 is MNHEY and CDR2 is SMNVEV in the germline V gene (reference sequence). The CDR3 region has the DNA TGTGCCAGCAGTTTAGGGACAGGAGGGTATAGCAATCAGCCCCAGCATTTT. It encodes CASSLGTGGYSNQPQHF.

This clone was seen only once. The chain links TRBV5-8 to TRBJ1-1; D unclear. The CDR3 is 15 amino acids. Trimming stripped 2 bases from V and 4 bases from J, with 15 bases between. Germline assignment: CDR1 SGHTS and CDR2 YDEGEE. DNA of the CDR3: TGTGCCAGCAGCTTAACGCTGAAGAGTAGCACTGAAGCTTTCTTT. It codes for CASSLTLKSSTEAFF. The full variable domain, in which reference TRBV5-8 and TRBJ1-1 provide the parts outside the CDR3, is EAGVTQSPTHLIKTRGQQATLRCSPISGHTSVYWYQQALGLGLQFLLWYDEGEERNRGNFPPRFSGRQFPNYSSELNVNALELEDSALYLCASSLTLKSSTEAFFGQGTRLTVV.

The V gene is TRBV6-1, the J gene TRBJ1-2; D remains unclear. V lost 0 bases to trimming and J lost 4 bases, with 12 bases between them. CDR1 is MNHNS and CDR2 is SASEGT in the germline V gene. The CDR3 extends over 15 amino acids. This CDR3 reads CASSEAGSVFYGYTF. CDR3 sequence (DNA): TGTGCCAGCAGTGAAGCGGGATCAGTCTTCTATGGCTACACCTTC.

This clone was seen a handful of times. This CDR3 is also generated by other DNA sequences in the sample. The chain uses TRBV30 and TRBJ1-2, with no clear D. Trimming shortened V by 3 bases and J by 8 bases, and 7 bases separated the two germline ends. CDR1 is GTSNPN, CDR2 SVGIG, per germline (reference sequence). The CDR3 extends over 10 amino acids. The CDR3 DNA reads as TGTGCCTGGAGGCTAGAGGGCTACACCTTC. Its translation: CAWRLEGYTF.